This entry concerns a single TCR beta chain. An input of about 0.5 to 1 ug of RNA was subjected to reverse transcription using random hexamers. TCRdb passed the immunoSEQ multiplex PCR reads through MiXCR, listing each CDR3 protein once. The sample records roughly 200,000 distinct CDR3 sequences, approximately 93% being singletons. This sample is part of a study of CD8 T cells in Susac syndrome. Sequencing was carried out using CD4+ T cells from PBMCs. The receptor was derived from a human donor in good health.

The CDR3 nucleotides are TGCGCCAGCAGCTATGAGACAGGGAGGACTGAAGCTTTCTTT. This codes for CASSYETGRTEAFF. This chain connects TRBV5-1 to TRBJ1-1, with 7 bases fitting TRBD1. The germline V gene encodes CDR1 SGHRS and CDR2 YFSETQ. The CDR3 sequence is 14 residues long. Trimming cost V 3 bases and J 5 bases; bases outside gene matches: 7.